The TCR beta chain described here comes from a study of CXCR3-negative and CXCR3-positive naive CD8 T cells (dated by TCRdb to the late 2010s). About the full investigation: Some 130 million TRB reads were obtained in total, roughly 1.5 +/- 0.3 million reads per library. Data from fewer than 12 donors, pooled across two independent experiments, went into the diversity and physicochemical repertoire analyses. The TRBV-TRBJ cluster analysis covered naive subsets from about 5 donors and memory cells from 3 donors. Results the study describes overall, beyond this receptor: Compared with CXCR3-negative naive cells, CXCR3-positive naive cells had TRB CDR3s with higher hydrophobicity (lower Kidera factor 4), lower energy, and higher strength and volume indices. Because surface CD5, which is linked to self-reactivity in mice, was comparable between the naive subsets, TCR interaction strength was also inferred from the physicochemical properties of TRB CDR3s. CXCR3 expression partially decreased after cryopreservation, so most assays used freshly isolated PBMCs. Both naive subsets had comparably high repertoire diversity, while memory CD8+ T cells had much lower repertoire diversity. Similar TRBV-TRBJ usage was shown by naive CXCR3-negative and CXCR3-positive cells from the same donor, whereas distinct patterns were shown by memory cells.

Comment on this clonotype: The antigen this receptor binds is unknown.

Reads for this sample came from a NextSeq 550. The Human TCR Profiling Kit (MiLaboratory) was used to make UMI-labeled 5' RACE TRB cDNA libraries. The full amount of extracted RNA was used for cDNA synthesis, and the full amount of resulting cDNA was used for PCR amplification. Libraries were prepared in parallel with an identical number of PCR cycles. The study's processing was this. About 50,000 +/- 10,000 unique UMI-labeled TRB cDNA molecules per library were extracted with MIGEC and MiXCR, with at least two reads per UMI required. Each library averaged around 40,000 +/- 10,000 functional in-frame TRB CDR3 nucleotide clonotypes without stop codons. After downsampling to 5000 UMI-labeled TRB molecules per sample, diversity metrics such as normalized Shannon-Wiener and Chao1 were calculated in VDJtools. VDJtools was used to calculate clonotype-size-weighted physicochemical properties of the central five CDR3 residues, namely interaction energy, strength, volume and Kidera factor 4. The reads, reprocessed by TCRdb, yield one row per CDR3 protein sequence and no DNA. In this record, the V and J calls reflect TCRdb's handling and not the investigators' own analysis. The table of this sample itemizes some 64,000 distinct CDR3 sequences. Under 0.9% of the sample is held by the ten biggest clonotypes.

The cysteine opens and the phenylalanine closes a CDR3 of 15 amino acids. No coding sequence is recorded. CDR1 and CDR2 (MNHEY, SVGAGI) derive from the germline V gene. For every CD8+ T cell subset, approximately 300,000 cells were flow-sorted straight into RLT lysis buffer, and each subset was sorted in triplicate. To keep memory contaminants out, a stringent definition of naive CD8+ T cells was applied: CD45RO-CCR7+CD27+CD95-. Peripheral blood mononuclear cells were isolated from buffy coats using standard density gradient centrifugation. Naive CXCR3-negative and CXCR3-positive CD8+ T cells were flow-sorted on a FACSAria III. Total RNA was extracted from sorted cells using an RNeasy Mini Kit.

The sequence was collected from a human donor in good health. Some clones in this sample may be carry-over from other donors' samples. The sequencing sample was made of naive CXCR3+ CD8+ T cells from blood. Sample cell subset or site, as interpreted from the label and publication: CD45RO-CCR7+CD27+CD95- naive CD8+ T cells expressing CXCR3 (TNR3+). Here the chain combines TRBV6-5 and TRBJ1-2; the TRBD1 assignment by TCRdb is unverifiable without DNA. The CDR3 here reads CASRLTQGTFYGYTF.